A selection of T cell receptor beta chains follows, all from one sample in a study of T cell changes during pregnancy in multiple sclerosis. Assay: immunoSEQ multiplex PCR; the TCRdb copy retains only in-frame clones and omits some. This table holds some 60,000 clones, about nine tenths found once. The input for sequencing was peripheral blood, taken in the second trimester of pregnancy. The receptor set was obtained from a female donor in good health, enrolled as a control in a pregnancy study. CDR3s include the opening cysteine and the closing phenylalanine or tryptophan. Each record gives: V gene, J gene, CDR3 protein.

>TRBV7-9|TRBJ2-1
CASSLGAGSSYNEQFF
>TRBV19|TRBJ2-5
CASSIEGGRGETQYF
>TRBV7-2|TRBJ1-2
CASSTAGRVGGGYTF
>TRBV27|TRBJ2-7
CASSSSGTPYEQYF
>TRBV2|TRBJ2-2
CASSPLAGPGELFF
>TRBV7-3|TRBJ2-1
CASSPLKWASSYNEQFF
>TRBV7-4|TRBJ2-7
CASSLVLGPSYEQYF
>TRBV7-2|TRBJ2-7
CASSPVLYPYEQYF
>TRBV4-2|TRBJ2-3
CASSQDLGRRTDTQYF
>TRBV19|TRBJ1-5
CASSINVGQPQHF
>TRBV27|TRBJ2-3
CASSLRRGLSDTQYF
>TRBV5-6|TRBJ1-2
CASSTGTANYGYTF
>TRBV19|TRBJ1-1
CASTMGGSGLGTEAFF
>TRBV29-1|TRBJ2-7
CSVDGGTGGAPYEQYF
>TRBV18|TRBJ2-7
CASSPGLSSSYEQYF
>TRBV4-3|TRBJ2-4
CASSDVAASGSRIMMAKNIQYF
>TRBV2|TRBJ2-7
CASSPGQGAYEQYF
>TRBV10-1|TRBJ2-1
CASSAKKKREGPNEQFF
>TRBV19|TRBJ1-5
CASSTPTGVHNQPQHF
>TRBV2|TRBJ2-5
CASRETGYPQETQYF
>TRBV7-3|TRBJ2-1
CASSLGVAGGNEQFF
>TRBV4-2|TRBJ2-3
CASSHGGAGTDTQYF
>TRBV6-4|TRBJ2-1
CASSDSRRDHNEQFF
>TRBV6-1|TRBJ1-2
CASSDTGGNGYTF
>TRBV7-2|TRBJ2-5
CASSLGGDATQYF
>TRBV7-8|TRBJ2-7
CASSLGAGGYFSYEQYF
>TRBV19|TRBJ2-2
CASSMGAGTGELFF
>TRBV4-3|TRBJ2-1
CASSRRTSGTYNEQFF
>TRBV30|TRBJ1-1
CAWSGTDEAFF
>TRBV6-6|TRBJ2-1
CASTDRGQSYNEQFF
>TRBV18|TRBJ2-2
CASSPLRDYPLNTGELFF
>TRBV6-5|TRBJ1-1
CASSSGSQTGTTETFF
>TRBV6-5|TRBJ2-5
CASSYPGTSGETQYF
>TRBV23-1|TRBJ1-2
CASSQSWDRGLRYTF
>TRBV5-5|TRBJ2-5
CASSLSGGPAETQYF
>TRBV27|TRBJ2-7
CASSLTGQHFAYEQYF
>TRBV12-5|TRBJ2-4
CASGAGQNRAKNIQYF
>TRBV9|TRBJ1-4
CASSPYATGGYEKLFF
>TRBV4-3|TRBJ2-1
CASSQVNPPRNEQFF
>TRBV27|TRBJ2-7
CASRIDSSYEQYF
>TRBV7-3|TRBJ1-2
CASSGLRGGGYTF
>TRBV7-2|TRBJ2-7
CASSLTSGDEQYF
>TRBV30|TRBJ2-1
CAWIELSYNEQFF
>TRBV6-6|TRBJ1-1
CASSYATGGEAFF
>TRBV9|TRBJ2-5
CASSVGASGGAEETQYF
>TRBV6-6|TRBJ2-7
CASTPGAYEQYF
>TRBV9|TRBJ2-7
CASSPRQETYEQYF
>TRBV7-2|TRBJ2-1
CASSSRQGHNEQFF
>TRBV10-3|TRBJ1-1
CAISDRREYSLAFF